The clone carrying this T cell receptor beta chain was found a few times. The data were obtained in a study of human T cells and chemical hapten exposure. A single record per CDR3 protein comes from TCRdb applying MiXCR to the RACE reads. The sample lists around 50,000 distinct CDR3 sequences, around a tenth occurring once. Time point of the sample: patch test 1, 2 weeks after DPC sensitization. Treatment indicated: therapeutic diphenylcyclopropenone sensitization with weekly scalp DPC. The germline gives CDR1 SQVTM, CDR2 ANQGSEA. Trimming left V 3 bases short and J 8 bases short, with 11 bases between. The CDR3 length is 12 residues.

The receptor was derived from a woman in her 50s with alopecia areata. Some clones in this sample may be carry-over from other donors' samples. The chain joins TRBV29-1 to TRBJ2-1; D might be TRBD2 (5 bases). The input for sequencing was whole blood, taken in connection with sensitization to the hapten diphenylcyclopropenone (DPC). CDR3 sequence reads: CSVEALLDEQFF. The CDR3 DNA is TGCAGCGTTGAGGCCCTACTAGATGAGCAGTTCTTC.